One sample yielded the 12 T cell receptor beta chains listed below, sequenced in a study of blood T cell repertoires in COVID-19. Only in-frame clones appear in the TCRdb table, and some are missing; sequencing was by immunoSEQ multiplex PCR. The sample lists about 160,000 clones, 88% occurring once. Sequencing was performed on PBMCs or T cells enriched from blood (not recorded which). The receptor set was obtained from a woman between 45 and 60 years old who had recovered from COVID-19.

This chain joins TRBV7-2 and TRBJ2-7, with TRBD1 identical over 10 bases. Germline V gives CDR1 SGHTA, CDR2 FQGNSA. J gave up 0 bases and V 2 bases, and 7 bases lay outside the gene matches. The CDR3 consists of 17 residues. DNA for the CDR3: TGTGCCAGCAGCTTATTTGTGGGACAGGGGAGCTCCTACGAGCAGTACTTC. Encoded protein: CASSLFVGQGSSYEQYF. Full variable domain (rest looked up from reference TRBV7-2 and TRBJ2-7): GAGVSQSPSNKVTEKGKDVELRCDPISGHTALYWYRQSLGQGLEFLIYFQGNSAPDKSGLPSDRFSAERTGGSVSTLTIQRTQQEDSAVYLCASSLFVGQGSSYEQYFGPGTRLTVT.

The CDR3 spells CASSPRVRQRLRYGYTF. Here the CDR3 DNA reads TGTGCCAGCAGCCCACGGGTGAGACAGCGCCTTAGGTATGGCTACACCTTC. This chain joins TRBV7-8 and TRBJ1-2, with a tentative D call TRBD1 (5 bases). Per germline, CDR1 SGHVS and CDR2 FQNEAQ. This CDR3 is built from 17 residues. The ends were cut back, 5 bases at V and 5 bases at J, with 24 bases in the middle.

The V gene is TRBV7-9, the J gene TRBJ1-2, with TRBD1 matching 7 bases. From germline, CDR1 is SEHNR and CDR2 FQNEAQ (reference sequence). The CDR3 contains 16 residues. V shed 5 bases and J 4 bases; nucleotides not matched to a gene: 13. Here the CDR3 reads CASSPLTGSYSYGYTF. The CDR3 DNA reads TGTGCCAGCAGCCCCTTGACAGGGTCCTACTCCTATGGCTACACCTTC.

V usage is TRBV7-9 and J usage is TRBJ1-5; TRBD1 is a possible D gene (5 bases). V lost 8 bases to trimming and J lost 3 bases, with 17 bases between them. The CDR3 covers 15 residues. CDR1 is SEHNR and CDR2 is FQNEAQ in the germline V gene (reference sequence). The chain's CDR3 is CASPSEGLVNQPQHF. CDR3 coding DNA: TGTGCCAGCCCTTCTGAGGGACTGGTCAATCAGCCCCAGCATTTT.

This clone is a singleton in its sample. The chain carries TRBV11-3 and TRBJ1-3, with TRBD1 matching over 10 bases. Looked up from germline, CDR1 is SGHNT and CDR2 is YENEEA. V was pared by 5 bases and J by 8 bases, with 9 bases of the junction left unmatched. CDR3 length: 15 amino acids. As DNA, the CDR3 is TGTGCCAGCAGCGCCTCAGGACAGGGGGTTTACACCATATATTTT. Translation: CASSASGQGVYTIYF.

The chain carries TRBV9 and TRBJ2-7; 7 bases line up with TRBD1. The CDR3 is 14 amino acids. The germline CDR1 and CDR2 sequences are SGDLS and YYNGEE. V dropped 2 bases and J dropped 5; count of bases not matched to a gene: 7. The DNA of the CDR3 is TGTGCCAGCAGCGTCGGGACAGTGGGCAACGAGCAGTACTTC. It translates to CASSVGTVGNEQYF.

This rearrangement joins TRBV9 to TRBJ2-6; 8 nucleotides agree with TRBD1. This CDR3 region has 18 residues. J lost 0 bases, V lost 4 bases, and 9 bases had no gene match. The germline V gene has CDR1 SGDLS and CDR2 YYNGEE. The CDR3 DNA sequence: TGTGCCAGCAGCTCCGGACAGGGCCGTATCTCTGGGGCCAACGTCCTGACTTTC. This codes for CASSSGQGRISGANVLTF.

For the CDR3, the DNA is TGTGCCAGCAGCTTCGGCGGGGGCCCTCCATTGGATACGCAGTATTTT. Translating it yields CASSFGGGPPLDTQYF. V usage is TRBV7-2 and J usage is TRBJ2-3, with D perhaps TRBD2 (7 bases). Looked up from germline, CDR1 is SGHTA and CDR2 is FQGNSA. There are 16 residues in the CDR3. V was clipped by 3 bases and J by 6 bases, with 19 bases between them.

This clone was recorded once. The gene calls are TRBV12-3 or TRBV12-4 and TRBJ2-6; tentative D call: TRBD1 (7 bases). The CDR3 has 13 residues. Trimming stripped 2 bases from V and 18 bases from J, with 17 bases between. CDR3 residues: CASSLSGRGEATF. DNA for the CDR3: TGTGCCAGCAGTTTATCGGGCAGGGGGGAGGCGACTTTC.

This rearrangement joins TRBV18 to TRBJ1-4; 7 bases fit TRBD1. The germline gives CDR1 KGHSH, CDR2 LQKENI. This CDR3 region has 13 residues. V lost 3 bases to trimming and J lost 8 bases; unmatched junction nucleotides: 3. The DNA of the CDR3 is TGTGCCAGCTCACCGGGACAGCAAGAAAAACTGTTTTTT. Amino acids: CASSPGQQEKLFF.

This clone was detected only once. The genes are TRBV7-9 and TRBJ2-5, with TRBD1 matching over 9 bases. The length of the CDR3 is 15 residues. Germline loops: CDR1 SEHNR, CDR2 FQNEAQ (reference sequence). V dropped 5 bases and J dropped 5; count of bases not matched to a gene: 9. The CDR3, as DNA: TGTGCCAGCAGCCTCACCGGGACAGGGCGCGAGACCCAGTACTTC. Protein: CASSLTGTGRETQYF.

The chain recombines TRBV5-6 with TRBJ2-2, with 8 bases aligning to TRBD2. This CDR3 spans 16 amino acids. Germline-derived CDR1 and CDR2 are SGHDT and YYEEEE. The trim removed 1 base at V and 2 bases at J, leaving 4 bases unmatched. The CDR3, as DNA: TGTGCCAGCAGCTTGCTACTAGCGGTAAACACCGGGGAGCTGTTTTTT. Protein sequence: CASSLLLAVNTGELFF.